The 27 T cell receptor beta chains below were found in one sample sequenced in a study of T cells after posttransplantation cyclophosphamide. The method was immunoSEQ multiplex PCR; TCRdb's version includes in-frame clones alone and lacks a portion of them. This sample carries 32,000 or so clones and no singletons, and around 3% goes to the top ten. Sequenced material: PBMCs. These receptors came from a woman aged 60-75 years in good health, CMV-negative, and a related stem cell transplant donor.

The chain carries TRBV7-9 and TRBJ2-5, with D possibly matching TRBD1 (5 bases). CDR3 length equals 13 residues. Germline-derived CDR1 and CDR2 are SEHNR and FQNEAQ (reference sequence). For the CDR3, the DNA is TGTGCAGGGCAGGGCAGCTTGAAGGAGACCCAGTACTTC. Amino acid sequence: CAGQGSLKETQYF.

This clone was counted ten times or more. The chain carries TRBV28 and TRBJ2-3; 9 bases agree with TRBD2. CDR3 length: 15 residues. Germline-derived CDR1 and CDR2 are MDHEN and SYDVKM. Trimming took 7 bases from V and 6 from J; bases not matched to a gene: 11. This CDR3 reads CASNGSGRRGDTQYF. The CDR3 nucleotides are TGTGCCAGCAATGGAAGCGGGAGGCGGGGGGATACGCAGTATTTT.

The CDR3 reads CASSPRLAGWDEQFF. The DNA for the CDR3 is TGTGCCAGCAGCCCCCGACTAGCGGGCTGGGATGAGCAGTTCTTC. The chain employs TRBV9 and TRBJ2-1; 10 bases fit TRBD2. After removal of 4 bases from V and 8 bases from J, the junction contained 9 bases not matched to a gene. The length of the CDR3 is 15 residues. Looked up from germline, CDR1 is SGDLS and CDR2 is YYNGEE.

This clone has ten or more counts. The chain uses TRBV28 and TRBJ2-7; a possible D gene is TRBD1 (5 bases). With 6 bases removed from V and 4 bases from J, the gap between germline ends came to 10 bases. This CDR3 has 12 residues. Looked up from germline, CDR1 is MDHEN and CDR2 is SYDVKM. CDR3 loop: CASSLSGYEQYF. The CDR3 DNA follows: TGTGCCAGCAGCCTTTCAGGGTACGAGCAGTACTTC.

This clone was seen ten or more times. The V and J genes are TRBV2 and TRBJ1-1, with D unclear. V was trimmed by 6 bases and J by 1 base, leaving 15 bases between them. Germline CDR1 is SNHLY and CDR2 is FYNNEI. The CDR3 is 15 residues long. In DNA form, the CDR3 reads TGTGCCAGCAGGACCTCAGGAGTTAGGAACACTGAAGCTTTCTTT. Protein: CASRTSGVRNTEAFF.

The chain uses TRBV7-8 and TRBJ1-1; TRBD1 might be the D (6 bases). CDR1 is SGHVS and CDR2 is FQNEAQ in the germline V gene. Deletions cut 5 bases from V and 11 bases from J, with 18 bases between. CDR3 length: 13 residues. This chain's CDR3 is CASSARRGASAFF. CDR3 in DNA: TGTGCCAGCAGCGCCCGGCGGGGGGCTAGCGCTTTCTTT.

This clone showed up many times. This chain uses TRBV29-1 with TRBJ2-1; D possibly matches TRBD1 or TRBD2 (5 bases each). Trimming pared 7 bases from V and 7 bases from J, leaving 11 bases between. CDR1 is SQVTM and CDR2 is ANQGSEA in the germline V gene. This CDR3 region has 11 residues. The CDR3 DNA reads TGCAGCGCCTCGAGGGGAAATGAGCAGTTCTTC. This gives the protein CSASRGNEQFF.

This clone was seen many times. The DNA of the CDR3 is TGCGCCAGCAGGTACAGTTCAGGGGGCAACTATGGCTACACCTTC. It specifies CASRYSSGGNYGYTF. The chain couples TRBV5-1 to TRBJ1-2, with 8 bases lining up with TRBD1. J gave up 2 bases and V 5 bases, and 8 bases lay outside the gene matches. This CDR3 comprises 15 residues. The germline V gene has CDR1 SGHRS and CDR2 YFSETQ.

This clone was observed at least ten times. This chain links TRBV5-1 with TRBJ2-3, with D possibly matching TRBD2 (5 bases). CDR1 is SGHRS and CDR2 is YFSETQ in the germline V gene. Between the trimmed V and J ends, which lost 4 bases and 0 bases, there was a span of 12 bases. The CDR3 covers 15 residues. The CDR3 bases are TGCGCCAGCAGCCAGAGCGGATCTAGCACAGATACGCAGTATTTT. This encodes CASSQSGSSTDTQYF.

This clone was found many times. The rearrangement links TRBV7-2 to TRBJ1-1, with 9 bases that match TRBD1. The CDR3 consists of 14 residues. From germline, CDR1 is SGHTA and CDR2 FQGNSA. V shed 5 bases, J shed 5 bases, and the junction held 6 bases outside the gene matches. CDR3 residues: CASSTTGGWTEAFF. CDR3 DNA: TGTGCCAGCAGCACTACAGGGGGCTGGACTGAAGCTTTCTTT.

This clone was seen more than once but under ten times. DNA for the CDR3: TGTGCCAGCAGTGAATATCTATACTCCTACGAGCAGTACTTC. Its translation: CASSEYLYSYEQYF. The chain has TRBV25-1 and TRBJ2-7; D remains ambiguous. The germline V and J ends were trimmed by 0 bases and 0 bases, with 6 bases remaining between them. Germline CDR1 reads MGHDK; CDR2 reads SYGVNS. The CDR3 totals 14 residues.

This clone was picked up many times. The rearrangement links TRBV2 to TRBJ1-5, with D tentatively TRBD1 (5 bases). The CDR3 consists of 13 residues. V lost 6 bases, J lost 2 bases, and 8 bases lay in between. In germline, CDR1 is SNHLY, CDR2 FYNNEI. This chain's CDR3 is CASRGAGNQPQHF. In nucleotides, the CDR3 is TGTGCCAGCAGAGGGGCGGGCAATCAGCCCCAGCATTTT.

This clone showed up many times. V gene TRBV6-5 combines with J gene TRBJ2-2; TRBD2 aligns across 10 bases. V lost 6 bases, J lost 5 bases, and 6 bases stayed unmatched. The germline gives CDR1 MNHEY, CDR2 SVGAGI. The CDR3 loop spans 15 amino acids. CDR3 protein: CASRLSSGGTGELFF. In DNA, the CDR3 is TGTGCCAGCAGACTTTCTAGCGGGGGAACCGGGGAGCTGTTTTTT.

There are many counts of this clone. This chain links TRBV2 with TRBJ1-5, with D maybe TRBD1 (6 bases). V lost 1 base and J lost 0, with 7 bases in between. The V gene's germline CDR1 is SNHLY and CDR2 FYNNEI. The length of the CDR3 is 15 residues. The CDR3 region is CASSEEQGSNQPQHF. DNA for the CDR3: TGTGCCAGCAGTGAAGAACAGGGTAGCAATCAGCCCCAGCATTTT.

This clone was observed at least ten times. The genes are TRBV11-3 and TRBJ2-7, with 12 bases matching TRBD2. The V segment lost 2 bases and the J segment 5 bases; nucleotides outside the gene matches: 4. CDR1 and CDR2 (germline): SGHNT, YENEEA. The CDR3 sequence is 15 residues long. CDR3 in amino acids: CASSLNRLAGDEQYF. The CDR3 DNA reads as TGTGCCAGCAGCTTAAACAGACTAGCGGGAGACGAGCAGTACTTC.

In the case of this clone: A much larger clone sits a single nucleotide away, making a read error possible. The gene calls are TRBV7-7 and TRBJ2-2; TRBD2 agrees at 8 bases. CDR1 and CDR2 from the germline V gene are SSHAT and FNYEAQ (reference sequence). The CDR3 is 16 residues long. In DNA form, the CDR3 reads TGTGCCAGCAGCTTAACTTTAGCGGGGTACACCGGGCAGCTGTTTTTT. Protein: CASSLTLAGYTGQLFF.

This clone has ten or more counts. The CDR3 DNA follows: TGTGCCATCAGTGAGTCCCCCGGACAGCCTAGTGGCTACACCTTC. It specifies CAISESPGQPSGYTF. The chain couples TRBV10-3 to TRBJ1-2; D possibly corresponds to TRBD1 (6 bases). Germline CDR1 and CDR2: ENHRY and SYGVKD. The CDR3 contains 15 residues. The ends were cut back, 0 bases at V and 7 bases at J, with 15 bases in the middle.

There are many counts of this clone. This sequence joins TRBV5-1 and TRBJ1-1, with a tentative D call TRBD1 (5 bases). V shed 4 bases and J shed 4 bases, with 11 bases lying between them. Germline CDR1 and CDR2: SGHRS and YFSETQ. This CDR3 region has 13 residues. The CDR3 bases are TGCGCCAGCAGCCTTGACAGCCTCACTGAAGCTTTCTTT. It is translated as CASSLDSLTEAFF.

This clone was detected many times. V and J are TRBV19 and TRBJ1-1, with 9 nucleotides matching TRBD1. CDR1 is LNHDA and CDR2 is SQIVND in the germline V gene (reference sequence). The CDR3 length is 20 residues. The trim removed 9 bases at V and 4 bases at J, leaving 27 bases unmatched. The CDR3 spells CASLRKGTGSYTRRGTEAFF. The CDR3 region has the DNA TGTGCCAGCCTACGCAAGGGGACAGGGTCGTATACCAGGAGGGGCACTGAAGCTTTCTTT.

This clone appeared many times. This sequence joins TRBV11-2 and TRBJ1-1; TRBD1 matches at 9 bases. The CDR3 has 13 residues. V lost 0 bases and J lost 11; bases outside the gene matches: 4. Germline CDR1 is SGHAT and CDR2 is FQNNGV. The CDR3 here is CASSLEQGALAFF. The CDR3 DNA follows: TGTGCCAGCAGCTTAGAACAGGGGGCACTGGCTTTCTTT.

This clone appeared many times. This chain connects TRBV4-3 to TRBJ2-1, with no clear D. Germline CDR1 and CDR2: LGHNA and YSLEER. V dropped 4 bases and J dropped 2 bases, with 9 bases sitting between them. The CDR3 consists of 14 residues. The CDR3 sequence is CASSLSNTYNEQFF. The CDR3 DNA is TGCGCCAGCAGCCTCTCAAACACCTACAATGAGCAGTTCTTC.

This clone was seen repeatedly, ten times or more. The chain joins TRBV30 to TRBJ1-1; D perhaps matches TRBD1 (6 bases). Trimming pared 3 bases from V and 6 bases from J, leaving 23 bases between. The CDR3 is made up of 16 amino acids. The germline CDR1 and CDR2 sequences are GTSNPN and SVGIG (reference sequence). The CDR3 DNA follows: TGTGCCTGGAGCAGCAGGGGCACCGACATCGACGCTGAAGCTTTCTTT. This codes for CAWSSRGTDIDAEAFF.

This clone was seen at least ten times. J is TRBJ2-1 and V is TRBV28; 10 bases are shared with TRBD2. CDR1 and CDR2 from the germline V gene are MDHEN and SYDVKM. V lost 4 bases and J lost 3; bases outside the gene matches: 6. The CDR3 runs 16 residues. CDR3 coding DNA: TGTGCCAGCAGTTCACGACTAGCGGGCTACTACAATGAGCAGTTCTTC. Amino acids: CASSSRLAGYYNEQFF.

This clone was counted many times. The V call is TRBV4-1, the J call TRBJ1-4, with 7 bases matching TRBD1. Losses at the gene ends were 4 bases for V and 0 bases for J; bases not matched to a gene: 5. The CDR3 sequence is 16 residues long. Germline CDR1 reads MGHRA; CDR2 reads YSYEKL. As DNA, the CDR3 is TGCGCCAGCAGCCTTCGGACAGGAGCAACTAATGAAAAACTGTTTTTT. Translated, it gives CASSLRTGATNEKLFF.

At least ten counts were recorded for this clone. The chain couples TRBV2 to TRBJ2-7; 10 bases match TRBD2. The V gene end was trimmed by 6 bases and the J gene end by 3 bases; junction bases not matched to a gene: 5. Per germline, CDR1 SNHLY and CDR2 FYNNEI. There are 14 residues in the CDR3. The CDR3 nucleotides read TGTGCCAGCAGCCCACTAGCGGGACGCTACGAGCAGTACTTC. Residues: CASSPLAGRYEQYF. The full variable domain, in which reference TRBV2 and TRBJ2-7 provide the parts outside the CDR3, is EPEVTQTPSHQVTQMGQEVILRCVPISNHLYFYWYRQILGQKVEFLVSFYNNEISEKSEIFDDQFSVERPDGSNFTLKIRSTKLEDSAMYFCASSPLAGRYEQYFGPGTRLTVT.

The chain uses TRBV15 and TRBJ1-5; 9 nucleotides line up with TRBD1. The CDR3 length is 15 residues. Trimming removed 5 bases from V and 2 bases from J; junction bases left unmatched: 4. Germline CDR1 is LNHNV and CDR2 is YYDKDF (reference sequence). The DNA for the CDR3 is TGTGCCACCAGCCGTACAGGGGGCGGCAATCAGCCCCAGCATTTT. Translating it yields CATSRTGGGNQPQHF.

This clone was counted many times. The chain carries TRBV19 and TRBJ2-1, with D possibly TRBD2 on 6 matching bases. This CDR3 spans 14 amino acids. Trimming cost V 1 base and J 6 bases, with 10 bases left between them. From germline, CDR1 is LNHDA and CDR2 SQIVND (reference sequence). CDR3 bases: TGTGCCAGTAGTATAGGACTAGGGAGCAATGAGCAGTTCTTC. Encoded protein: CASSIGLGSNEQFF.